A single T cell receptor (beta chain) is shown here with its context. Its target is unknown. The sample originates from a study of OX40 agonist ivuxolimab in advanced cancers. TCRdb's copy holds only in-frame clones and misses some; the assay was immunoSEQ multiplex PCR. Counted here are around 86,000 clones, approximately 80% occurring once; the ten biggest clones make up around 2.7%. This CDR3 has 14 amino acids. The V gene's germline CDR1 is SGHDN and CDR2 FVKESK. Deletions cut 1 base from V and 5 bases from J, with 12 bases between. Findings of the study overall: What antigens the expanded peripheral T cells recognized was never established.

The sequence was collected from an adult with an advanced solid tumor such as melanoma, head and neck, liver or kidney cancer. The sequencing used CD4+ or CD8+ T cells sorted from blood, collected in a trial of the OX40 agonist ivuxolimab. The V call is TRBV14, the J call TRBJ2-7; D is ambiguous. CDR3: CASSQGQLSDEQYF. Here the CDR3 DNA reads TGTGCCAGCAGCCAAGGGCAGCTATCCGACGAGCAGTACTTC.